In its sample, the clone carrying this TCR beta chain was seen many times. These data belong to a study of patients and donors after allogeneic stem cell transplantation. TCRdb independently ran MiXCR on the RT-PCR reads; one entry per CDR3 protein. The top ten clones hold around a tenth of a sample with 200,000 to 250,000 distinct CDR3 sequences, 13% to 15% of them seen once. This receptor was identified in a human donor who was either an allogeneic HSCT recipient or a stem cell or donor lymphocyte infusion donor (not recorded which). It is not recorded whose cells these are; they may come from a transplant donor. Sequencing input: blood, either unsorted or a sorted T cell fraction (not recorded which).

The DNA of the CDR3 is TGTGCCAGCAGCTCGATGGGGCCACCTTCACCCCTCCACTTT. This gives the protein CASSSMGPPSPLHF. J is TRBJ1-6 and V is TRBV7-2; maybe TRBD1 (5 bases). V lost 4 bases to trimming and J lost 9 bases, with 13 bases between them. The CDR3 consists of 14 residues. CDR1 and CDR2 from the germline V gene are SGHTA and FQGNSA.